This passage covers 11 T cell receptor beta chains from one sample sequenced in a study of shared clonotypes between healthy human individuals. CD45RO-negative cells were positively selected for CCR7, leaving out terminally differentiated effector memory CD45RA+ cells. Using immunoSEQ multiplex PCR, the repertoire was profiled, and TCRdb retains in-frame clones only, with some absent. This table has about 2 million clones, around 96% appearing once. The sample consisted of naive CD8+ T cells sorted from blood. These receptors were collected from a young man in good health.

The rearrangement uses TRBV4-1 and TRBJ1-2, with 7 bases aligning to TRBD1. Trimming cost V 1 base and J 4 bases; bases outside gene matches: 6. CDR3 size: 15 residues. Germline CDR1 and CDR2: MGHRA and YSYEKL. CDR3 DNA sequence: TGCGCCAGCAGCCAAGGGGCAGGGGGGGTCTATGGCTACACCTTC. Amino acids: CASSQGAGGVYGYTF.

The chain combines TRBV5-1 with TRBJ2-7; either TRBD1 or TRBD2 may supply D (5 bases each). The CDR3 is 15 residues long. The germline V and J ends were trimmed by 1 base and 2 bases, with 13 bases remaining between them. In germline, CDR1 is SGHRS, CDR2 YFSETQ. The CDR3, as DNA: TGCGCCAGCAGCTTGAATATAGGGGACCCCTACGAGCAGTACTTC. It encodes CASSLNIGDPYEQYF.

This clone was counted once. The chain joins TRBV4-3 to TRBJ1-1; the D gene is possibly TRBD1 (5 bases). This CDR3 spans 16 amino acids. V gave up 1 base and J gave up 7 bases, with 19 bases separating them. Germline CDR1 reads LGHNA; CDR2 reads YSLEER. CDR3 sequence: CASSQGAMGGVGEAFF. As DNA, the CDR3 is TGCGCCAGCAGCCAAGGGGCCATGGGGGGGGTTGGTGAAGCTTTCTTT.

The chain has TRBV4-3 and TRBJ2-3; 14 bases agree with TRBD2. This CDR3 has 17 amino acids. With V trimmed by 4 bases and J by 5 bases, 8 bases remained unmatched. The germline gives CDR1 LGHNA, CDR2 YSLEER. The CDR3, as DNA: TGCGCCAGCAGCCCGACTAGCGGGAGGGCGAGGGGAGATACGCAGTATTTT. Amino acid sequence: CASSPTSGRARGDTQYF.

The chain carries TRBV13 and TRBJ2-7, with 8 bases that match TRBD2. J lost 0 bases, V lost 1 base, and 2 bases had no gene match. This CDR3 region has 15 residues. Germline values: CDR1 PRHDT, CDR2 FYEKMQ (reference sequence). The CDR3 sequence: CASSLVTSGSYEQYF. Here the CDR3 DNA reads TGTGCCAGCAGCTTAGTCACTAGCGGCTCCTACGAGCAGTACTTC.

The CDR3 protein is CASRGGTGLDEQYF. The CDR3 DNA follows: TGTGCCAGCAGGGGGGGGACAGGGTTGGACGAGCAGTACTTC. The chain joins TRBV2 to TRBJ2-7; 9 positions agree with TRBD1. The CDR3 loop spans 14 amino acids. V was clipped by 6 bases and J by 5 bases; unmatched bases: 8. CDR1 and CDR2 from the germline V gene are SNHLY and FYNNEI.

This clone was found once. The rearrangement joins TRBV27 to TRBJ2-1, with a tentative D call TRBD2 (5 bases). The CDR3 consists of 12 residues. Germline V gives CDR1 MNHEY, CDR2 SMNVEV (reference sequence). Between the trimmed V and J ends, which lost 6 bases and 10 bases, there was a span of 13 bases. The CDR3 nucleotides are TGTGCCAGCAGCGCAGACTACGGCGAGCAGTTCTTC. The encoded protein is CASSADYGEQFF.

The chain has TRBV4-1 and TRBJ1-1; D remains ambiguous. V was cut by 4 bases and J by 1 base, with 16 bases left in between. There are 16 residues in the CDR3. Germline CDR1 and CDR2: MGHRA and YSYEKL. The CDR3 nucleotides are TGCGCCAGCAGCCCCGTTGGCGCCTTGGAGAACACTGAAGCTTTCTTT. Protein: CASSPVGALENTEAFF.

V usage is TRBV27 and J usage is TRBJ2-1, with D uncertain. Trimming took off 0 bases at V and 5 bases at J, with 5 bases between the two ends. The CDR3 loop spans 13 amino acids. Germline V CDR1 and CDR2: MNHEY, SMNVEV (reference sequence). In DNA, the CDR3 is TGTGCCAGCAGTTTATCGTCCCACAATGAGCAGTTCTTC. As protein: CASSLSSHNEQFF.

J is TRBJ2-7 and V is TRBV6-5; D could derive from TRBD1 or TRBD2 (6 bases each). CDR1 MNHEY and CDR2 SVGAGI come from the germline V gene. There are 13 residues in the CDR3. Trimming removed 7 bases from V and 3 bases from J, with 13 bases in between. The CDR3 DNA sequence: TGTGCCAGCACGGGGGCATGGGGCTACGAGCAGTACTTC. It yields the protein CASTGAWGYEQYF.

Comments on this clone: The junction and the germline gene differ at one end; a read error may be behind it. V is TRBV4-1 and J is TRBJ1-4; D not certain. This CDR3 is 11 amino acids long. Germline assignment: CDR1 MGHRA and CDR2 YSYEKL. The CDR3 region has the DNA TGCGCCAGCAGCTCAGAGACATTGAAGGTTTTT. Encoded protein: CASSSETLKVF.